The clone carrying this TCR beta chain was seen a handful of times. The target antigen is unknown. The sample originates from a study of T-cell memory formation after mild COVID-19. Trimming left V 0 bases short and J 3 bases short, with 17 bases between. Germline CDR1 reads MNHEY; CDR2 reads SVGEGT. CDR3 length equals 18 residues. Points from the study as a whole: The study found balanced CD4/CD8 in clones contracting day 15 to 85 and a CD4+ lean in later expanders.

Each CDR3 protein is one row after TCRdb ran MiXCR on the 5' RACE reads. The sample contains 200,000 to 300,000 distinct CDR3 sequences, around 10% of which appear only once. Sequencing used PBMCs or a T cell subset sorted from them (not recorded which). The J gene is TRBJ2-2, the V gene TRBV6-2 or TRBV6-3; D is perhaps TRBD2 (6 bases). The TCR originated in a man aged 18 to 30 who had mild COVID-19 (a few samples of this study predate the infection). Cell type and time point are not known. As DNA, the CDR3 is TGTGCCAGCAGTTACTCGATAAGGCGGGGCCACGACACCGGGGAGCTGTTTTTT. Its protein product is CASSYSIRRGHDTGELFF.